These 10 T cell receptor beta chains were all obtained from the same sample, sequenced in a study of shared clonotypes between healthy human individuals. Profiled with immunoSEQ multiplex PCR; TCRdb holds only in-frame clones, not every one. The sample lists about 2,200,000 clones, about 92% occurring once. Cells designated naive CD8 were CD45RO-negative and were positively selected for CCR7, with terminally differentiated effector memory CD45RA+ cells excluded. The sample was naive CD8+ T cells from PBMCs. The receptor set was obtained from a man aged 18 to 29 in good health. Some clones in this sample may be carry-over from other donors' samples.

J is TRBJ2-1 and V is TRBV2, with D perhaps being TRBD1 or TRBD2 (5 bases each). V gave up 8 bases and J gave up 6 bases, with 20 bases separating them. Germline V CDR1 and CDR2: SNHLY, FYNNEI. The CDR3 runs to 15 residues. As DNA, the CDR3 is TGTGCCAGCCAAGGGAGAGAGGGGTTTTTCAATGAGCAGTTCTTC. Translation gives CASQGREGFFNEQFF.

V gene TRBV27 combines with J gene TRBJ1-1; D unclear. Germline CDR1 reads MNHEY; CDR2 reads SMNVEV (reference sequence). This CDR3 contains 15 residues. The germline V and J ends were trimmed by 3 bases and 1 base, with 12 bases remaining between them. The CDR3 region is CASSFWAGKNTEAFF. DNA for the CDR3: TGTGCCAGCAGTTTTTGGGCGGGGAAGAACACTGAAGCTTTCTTT.

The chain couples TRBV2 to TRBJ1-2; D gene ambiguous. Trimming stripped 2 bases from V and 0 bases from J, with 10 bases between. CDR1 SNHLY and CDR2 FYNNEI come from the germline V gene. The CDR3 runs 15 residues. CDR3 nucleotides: TGTGCCAGCAGTGAATCTGCAGGAGCTAACTATGGCTACACCTTC. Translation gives CASSESAGANYGYTF.

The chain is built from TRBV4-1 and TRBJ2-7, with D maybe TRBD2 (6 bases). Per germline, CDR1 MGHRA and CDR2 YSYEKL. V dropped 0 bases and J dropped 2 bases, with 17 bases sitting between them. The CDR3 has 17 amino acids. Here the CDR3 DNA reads TGCGCCAGCAGCCAAGATCCCCCTTGGGAGGAAGCCTACGAGCAGTACTTC. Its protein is CASSQDPPWEEAYEQYF.

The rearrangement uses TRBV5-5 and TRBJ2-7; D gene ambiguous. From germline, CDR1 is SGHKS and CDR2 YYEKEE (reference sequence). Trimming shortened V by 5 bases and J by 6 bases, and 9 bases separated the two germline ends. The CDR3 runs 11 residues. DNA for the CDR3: TGTGCCAGCAGATCGATGGGCGAGCAGTACTTC. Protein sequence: CASRSMGEQYF.

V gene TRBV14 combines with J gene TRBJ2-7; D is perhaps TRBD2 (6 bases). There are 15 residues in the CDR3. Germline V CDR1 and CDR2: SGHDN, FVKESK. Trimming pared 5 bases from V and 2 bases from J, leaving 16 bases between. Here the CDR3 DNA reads TGTGCCAGCAGCTTCGATTGGGGGGTAGCCTACGAGCAGTACTTC. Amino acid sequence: CASSFDWGVAYEQYF.

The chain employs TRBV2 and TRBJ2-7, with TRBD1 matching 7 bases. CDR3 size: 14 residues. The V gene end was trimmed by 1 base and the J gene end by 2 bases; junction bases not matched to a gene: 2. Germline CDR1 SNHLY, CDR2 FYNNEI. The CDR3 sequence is CASSEETGAYEQYF. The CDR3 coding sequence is TGTGCCAGCAGTGAAGAAACAGGGGCCTACGAGCAGTACTTC.

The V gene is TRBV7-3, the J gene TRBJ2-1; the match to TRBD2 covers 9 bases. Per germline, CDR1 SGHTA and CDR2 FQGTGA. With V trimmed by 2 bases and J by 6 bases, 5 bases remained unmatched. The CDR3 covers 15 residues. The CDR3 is CASSLDSGSVNEQFF. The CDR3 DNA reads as TGTGCCAGCAGCTTAGATAGCGGGAGTGTCAATGAGCAGTTCTTC.

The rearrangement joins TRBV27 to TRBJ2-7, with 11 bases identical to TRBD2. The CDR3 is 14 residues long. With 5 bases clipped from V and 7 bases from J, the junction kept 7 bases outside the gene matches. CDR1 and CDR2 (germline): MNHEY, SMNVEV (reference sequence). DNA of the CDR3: TGTGCCAGCAGTCCCCCCGGACTAGCGGGTGAGCAGTACTTC. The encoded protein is CASSPPGLAGEQYF.

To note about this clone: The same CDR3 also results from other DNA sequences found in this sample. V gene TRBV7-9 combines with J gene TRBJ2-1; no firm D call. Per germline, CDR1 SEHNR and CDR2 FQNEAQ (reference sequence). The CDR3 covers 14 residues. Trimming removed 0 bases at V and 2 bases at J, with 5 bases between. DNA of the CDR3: TGTGCCAGCAGCTTAGCGGATCCCTACAATGAGCAGTTCTTC. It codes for CASSLADPYNEQFF. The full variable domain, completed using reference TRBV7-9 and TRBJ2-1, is DTGVSQNPRHKITKRGQNVTFRCDPISEHNRLYWYRQTLGQGPEFLTYFQNEAQLEKSRLLSDRFSAERPKGSFSTLEIQRTEQGDSAMYLCASSLADPYNEQFFGPGTRLTVL.